A single sample gave rise to the 2 T cell receptor beta chains below, sequenced in a study of blood T cell repertoires in COVID-19. Clones were sequenced by immunoSEQ multiplex PCR, and TCRdb holds only the in-frame ones, with some missing. The sample consists of under 75,000 clones, roughly 88% of them appearing once. Sequencing input: peripheral blood. Every receptor here comes from a man aged 45-65 years with active COVID-19.

The rearrangement links TRBV4-1 to TRBJ2-7, with TRBD2 matching over 10 bases. J was trimmed by 2 bases and V by 3 bases; bases with no gene match: 13. CDR3 length: 18 residues. CDR1 MGHRA and CDR2 YSYEKL come from the germline V gene. The CDR3 sequence is CASSQAAASGGDAYEQYF. DNA for the CDR3: TGCGCCAGCAGCCAGGCTGCGGCTAGCGGGGGCGATGCCTACGAGCAGTACTTC.

This clone was observed a few times. The chain's CDR3 is CASSLRQGNEQYF. CDR3 in DNA: TGTGCCAGCAGCCTTAGACAGGGAAACGAGCAGTACTTC. The chain employs TRBV27 and TRBJ2-7; TRBD1 matches at 7 bases. Germline V gene sequence: CDR1 MNHEY, CDR2 SMNVEV (reference sequence). The junction had 7 bases not matched to a gene; V was cut back by 6 bases and J by 5 bases. The CDR3 runs 13 residues.